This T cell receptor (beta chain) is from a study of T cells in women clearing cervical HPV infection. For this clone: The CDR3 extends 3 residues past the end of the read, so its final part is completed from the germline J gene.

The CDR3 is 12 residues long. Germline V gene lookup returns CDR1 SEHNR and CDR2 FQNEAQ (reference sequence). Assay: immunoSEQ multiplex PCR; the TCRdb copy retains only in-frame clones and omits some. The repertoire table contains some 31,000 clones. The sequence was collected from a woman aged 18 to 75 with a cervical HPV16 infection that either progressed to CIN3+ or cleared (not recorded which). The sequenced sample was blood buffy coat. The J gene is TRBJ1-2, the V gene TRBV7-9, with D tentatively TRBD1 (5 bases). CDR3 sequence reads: CASSRDYNDYTF. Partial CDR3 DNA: TGTGCCAGCAGTCGGGACTACAATGAC.